A single sample gave rise to the 25 T cell receptor beta chains below, sequenced in a study of blood T cell repertoires in COVID-19. Method: immunoSEQ multiplex PCR; TCRdb's copy keeps in-frame clones and lacks some. Of about 270,000 clones listed, around 81% are singletons. The sequencing sample was made of peripheral blood. Source of these receptors: a woman aged 60-70 years with active or convalescent COVID-19.

V and J are TRBV14 and TRBJ2-5; 14 bases align to TRBD2. The CDR3 sequence is 17 residues long. Germline CDR1 and CDR2: SGHDN and FVKESK. The V gene end was trimmed by 2 bases and the J gene end by 4 bases; junction bases not matched to a gene: 6. In DNA, the CDR3 is TGTGCCAGCAGCCAACGGACTAGCGGGGGGCCGGGAGAGACCCAGTACTTC. Protein sequence: CASSQRTSGGPGETQYF.

The rearrangement uses TRBV7-9 and TRBJ1-2; no firm D call. Germline lookup yields CDR1 SEHNR and CDR2 FQNEAQ (reference sequence). This CDR3 has 16 amino acids. V lost 3 bases and J 0 bases, leaving 14 bases between the germline ends. In DNA, the CDR3 is TGTGCCAGCAGCTTCGCAGCGGGTGGGGCTAACTATGGCTACACCTTC. Translating gives CASSFAAGGANYGYTF.

CDR3 residues: CASHQMSGADSYEQYF. CDR3 in DNA: TGCGCCAGCCATCAGATGAGCGGGGCCGACTCCTACGAGCAGTACTTC. This chain joins TRBV10-1 and TRBJ2-7; 7 bases agree with TRBD2. This CDR3 has 16 amino acids. Germline V gene lookup returns CDR1 WNHNN and CDR2 SYGVQD (reference sequence). V lost 8 bases, J lost 0 bases, and 13 bases stayed unmatched.

CDR3 loop: CASSRTGAPYAGSNQPQHF. CDR3 bases: TGTGCCAGCAGCCGGACAGGGGCGCCCTACGCGGGTAGCAATCAGCCCCAGCATTTT. The chain employs TRBV4-2 and TRBJ1-5; 9 bases align to TRBD1. The CDR3 is 19 amino acids. Per the germline V gene, CDR1 is LGHNA and CDR2 is YNFKEQ. The V gene end was trimmed by 4 bases and the J gene end by 0 bases; junction bases not matched to a gene: 13.

This clone has a single count. An end of the junction does not agree with germline; a read error may underlie this. V gene TRBV27 combines with J gene TRBJ2-1, with 9 bases matching TRBD2. The CDR3 loop spans 16 amino acids. Germline lookup yields CDR1 MNHEY and CDR2 SMNVEV (reference sequence). CDR3 sequence (DNA): TGTGCCGGCAGTTGGGCGGGGGGGAATCTATACAATGAGCAGTTCTTC. This sequence encodes CAGSWAGGNLYNEQFF.

This chain links TRBV29-1 with TRBJ1-1; D perhaps matches TRBD1 (6 bases). CDR1 and CDR2 from the germline V gene are SQVTM and ANQGSEA. The CDR3 extends over 14 amino acids. Deletions cut 7 bases from V and 0 bases from J, with 15 bases between. CDR3 bases: TGCAGCGCTGTGTACCAGGGGATGAACACTGAAGCTTTCTTT. Protein product: CSAVYQGMNTEAFF.

The chain joins TRBV30 to TRBJ2-3; 8 bases map to TRBD2. Germline V gene sequence: CDR1 GTSNPN, CDR2 SVGIG (reference sequence). The V and J ends lost 3 bases and 0 bases, in that order; junction bases with no gene match: 5. CDR3 length: 15 amino acids. The chain's CDR3 is CAWSPSGHSTDTQYF. The CDR3, as DNA: TGTGCCTGGAGCCCTAGCGGGCATAGCACAGATACGCAGTATTTT.

The V gene is TRBV6-2 or TRBV6-3, the J gene TRBJ2-3; D gene uncertain. Germline V CDR1 and CDR2: MNHEY, SVGEGT. The CDR3 spans 13 residues. The ends were cut back, 6 bases at V and 2 bases at J, with 9 bases in the middle. CDR3: CASSRDSTDTQYF. The CDR3 coding sequence is TGTGCCAGCAGCCGAGACTCCACAGATACGCAGTATTTT.

As regards this clone: No DNA is shown, since the ends of the CDR3 on it are uncertain; the CDR3 is the one TCRdb lists. The V call is TRBV7-9, the J call TRBJ2-1; the listed D gene, TRBD1, was not tested against the DNA. Germline values: CDR1 SEHNR, CDR2 FQNEAQ (reference sequence). From its first to its last residue, the CDR3 has 11 amino acids. The chain's CDR3 is CASSVGTGTFF.

This chain joins TRBV15 and TRBJ2-7, with a possible D match to TRBD1 (8 bases). Germline CDR1 and CDR2: LNHNV and YYDKDF (reference sequence). Deletions cut 0 bases from V and 5 bases from J, with 20 bases between. This CDR3 has 17 residues. The CDR3 DNA sequence: TGTGCCACCAGCAGAGATCCTCGGACAGGGAGGGAACACGAGCAGTACTTC. Translation: CATSRDPRTGREHEQYF.

The rearrangement joins TRBV12-3 or TRBV12-4 to TRBJ1-1; D not certain. This CDR3 spans 13 amino acids. With 2 bases removed from V and 3 bases from J, the gap between germline ends came to 7 bases. For the CDR3, the DNA is TGTGCCAGCAGTTTATTGTTCTACACTGAAGCTTTCTTT. Protein product: CASSLLFYTEAFF.

J is TRBJ1-2 and V is TRBV19; TRBD1 agrees at 12 bases. The CDR3 loop spans 17 amino acids. V shed 3 bases, J shed 4 bases, and the junction held 9 bases outside the gene matches. The germline V gene has CDR1 LNHDA and CDR2 SQIVND (reference sequence). This CDR3 is CASSMGQGAPMSYGYTF. The CDR3 DNA follows: TGTGCCAGTAGTATGGGACAGGGGGCTCCAATGTCCTATGGCTACACCTTC.

The table lists this clone with a count of one. The chain couples TRBV7-9 to TRBJ1-1, with D unclear. CDR3 size: 14 residues. Germline V lookup: CDR1 SEHNR, CDR2 FQNEAQ (reference sequence). Trimming took 5 bases from V and 5 from J, leaving 15 bases between them. CDR3 residues: CASSALSGETEAFF. CDR3 in DNA: TGTGCCAGCAGCGCCCTCTCCGGGGAGACTGAAGCTTTCTTT.

This clone was found a few times. The V gene is TRBV15, the J gene TRBJ2-1; D ambiguous. This CDR3 contains 15 residues. Germline V gene data show CDR1 as LNHNV and CDR2 as YYDKDF (reference sequence). The V end was cut by 3 bases, the J end by 5 bases, with 14 bases between. The DNA of the CDR3 is TGTGCCACCAGCAGGTCAATTGCGGAAAACAATGAGCAGTTCTTC. It codes for CATSRSIAENNEQFF. Supplemented by reference TRBV15 and TRBJ2-1, the full variable domain reads DAMVIQNPRYQVTQFGKPVTLSCSQTLNHNVMYWYQQKSSQAPKLLFHYYDKDFNNEADTPDNFQSRRPNTSFCFLDIRSPGLGDTAMYLCATSRSIAENNEQFFGPGTRLTVL.

This clone was detected once. The chain joins TRBV30 to TRBJ1-5; 8 nucleotides line up with TRBD1. CDR3 length: 16 residues. Trimming removed 1 base from V and 4 bases from J; junction bases left unmatched: 9. CDR1 is GTSNPN and CDR2 is SVGIG in the germline V gene (reference sequence). The CDR3 bases are TGTGCCTGGAGTGGAGGGACAGGTACCCCTAATCAGCCCCAGCATTTT. Protein: CAWSGGTGTPNQPQHF.

The chain joins TRBV10-3 to TRBJ1-3, with 8 positions matching TRBD1. Trimming removed 4 bases from V and 1 base from J; junction bases left unmatched: 9. The CDR3 loop spans 17 amino acids. Per the germline V gene, CDR1 is ENHRY and CDR2 is SYGVKD. For the CDR3, the DNA is TGTGCCATCAGTGGGGCAAGGACAGGGAGGTCTGGAAACACCATATATTTT. Its protein is CAISGARTGRSGNTIYF.

The rearrangement uses TRBV18 and TRBJ2-3, with 13 bases identical to TRBD2. This CDR3 is built from 17 residues. The J segment lost 4 bases and the V segment lost 5 bases, leaving 9 bases of the junction unmatched. Per germline, CDR1 KGHSH and CDR2 LQKENI. In DNA form, the CDR3 reads TGTGCCAGCTCAGCAAGACTAGCGGGGGGCCAGGCAGATACGCAGTATTTT. Its protein is CASSARLAGGQADTQYF.

This chain joins TRBV28 and TRBJ2-3, with a tentative D call TRBD1 (5 bases). Trimming cost V 6 bases and J 1 base, with 11 bases left between them. The CDR3 consists of 14 residues. Looked up from germline, CDR1 is MDHEN and CDR2 is SYDVKM. CDR3 region: CASSQPGRTDTQYF. The CDR3 bases are TGTGCCAGCAGCCAGCCAGGGCGCACAGATACGCAGTATTTT.

The V and J genes are TRBV6-6 and TRBJ2-7; TRBD2 is a possible D gene (6 bases). The V end was cut by 2 bases, the J end by 6 bases, with 14 bases between. CDR1 and CDR2 (germline): MNHNY, SVGAGI (reference sequence). This CDR3 is built from 14 residues. CDR3 coding DNA: TGTGCCAGCAGTTACCCCGAAGACGGGAGCGAGCAGTACTTC. Protein product: CASSYPEDGSEQYF.

The genes are TRBV5-8 and TRBJ2-7; TRBD2 agrees at 9 bases. The CDR3 length is 15 residues. Unmatched junction bases numbered 10, after V lost 4 bases and J lost 5 bases. Germline V gene sequence: CDR1 SGHTS, CDR2 YDEGEE. The CDR3 loop reads CASSDGGGGANEQYF. CDR3 DNA sequence: TGTGCCAGCAGCGATGGGGGCGGGGGGGCAAACGAGCAGTACTTC.

This chain links TRBV18 with TRBJ2-7; TRBD1 matches 8 bases. Germline V CDR1 and CDR2: KGHSH, LQKENI. The length of the CDR3 is 17 residues. Losses at the gene ends were 3 bases for V and 1 base for J; bases not matched to a gene: 11. The CDR3: CASSPLSPGQVSYEQYF. Written as DNA, the CDR3 is TGTGCCAGCTCACCCCTTAGCCCGGGACAGGTTTCCTACGAGCAGTACTTC.

The CDR3 DNA reads as TGTGCCAGCTCACCACCGACTCAGCGGGATGAGCAGTTCTTC. Translated, it gives CASSPPTQRDEQFF. The chain couples TRBV18 to TRBJ2-1; possible D gene TRBD2, 6 bases. Between the trimmed V and J ends, which lost 0 bases and 8 bases, there was a span of 11 bases. Germline values: CDR1 KGHSH, CDR2 LQKENI. The CDR3 loop spans 14 amino acids.

V gene TRBV27 combines with J gene TRBJ2-3; maybe TRBD2 (6 bases). With 5 bases removed from V and 0 bases from J, the gap between germline ends came to 15 bases. CDR1 is MNHEY, CDR2 SMNVEV, per germline (reference sequence). CDR3 length: 16 amino acids. CDR3 loop: CASSPPSDSSTDTQYF. For the CDR3, the DNA is TGTGCCAGCAGTCCCCCTAGCGACTCTAGCACAGATACGCAGTATTTT.

This clone has at least ten counts. The chain joins TRBV7-6 to TRBJ2-1; the match to TRBD1 covers 10 bases. Germline V gene data show CDR1 as SGHVS and CDR2 as FNYEAQ. The CDR3 contains 16 residues. J gave up 7 bases and V 2 bases, and 8 bases lay outside the gene matches. CDR3 loop: CASSLRPRQGANEQFF. The CDR3 DNA reads TGTGCCAGCAGCTTAAGACCGAGACAGGGGGCAAATGAGCAGTTCTTC.

The sample holds a few counts of this clone. This rearrangement joins TRBV19 to TRBJ1-2; a possible D gene is TRBD1 (6 bases). Germline values: CDR1 LNHDA, CDR2 SQIVND (reference sequence). The CDR3 runs 17 residues. Trimming stripped 0 bases from V and 4 bases from J, with 18 bases between. The CDR3 nucleotides are TGTGCCAGTAGTATAGATCACGGCACCGGGACAACCTATGGCTACACCTTC. Protein sequence: CASSIDHGTGTTYGYTF.